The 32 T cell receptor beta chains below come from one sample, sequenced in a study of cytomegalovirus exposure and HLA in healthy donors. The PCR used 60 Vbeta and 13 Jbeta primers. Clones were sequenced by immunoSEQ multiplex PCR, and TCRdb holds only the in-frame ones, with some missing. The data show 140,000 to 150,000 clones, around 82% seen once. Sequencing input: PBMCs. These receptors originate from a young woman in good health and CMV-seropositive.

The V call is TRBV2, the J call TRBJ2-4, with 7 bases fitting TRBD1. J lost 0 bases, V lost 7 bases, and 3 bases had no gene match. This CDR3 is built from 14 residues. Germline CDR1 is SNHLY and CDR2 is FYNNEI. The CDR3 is CASMRGLAKNIQYF. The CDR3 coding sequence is TGTGCCAGCATGAGGGGGCTAGCCAAAAACATTCAGTACTTC.

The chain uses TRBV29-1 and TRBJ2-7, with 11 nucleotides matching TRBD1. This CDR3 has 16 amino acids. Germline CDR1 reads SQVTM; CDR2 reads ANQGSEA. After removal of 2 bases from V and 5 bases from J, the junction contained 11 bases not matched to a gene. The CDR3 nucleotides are TGCAGCGTTGAACGAAACCCCCGGGACAGGGGGGACGAGCAGTACTTC. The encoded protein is CSVERNPRDRGDEQYF.

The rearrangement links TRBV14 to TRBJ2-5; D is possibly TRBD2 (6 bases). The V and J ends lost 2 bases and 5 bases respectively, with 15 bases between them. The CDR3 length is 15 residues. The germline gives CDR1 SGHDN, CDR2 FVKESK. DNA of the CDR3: TGTGCCAGCAGCCAACTACTGGGAGGCCGGGAGACCCAGTACTTC. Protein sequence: CASSQLLGGRETQYF.

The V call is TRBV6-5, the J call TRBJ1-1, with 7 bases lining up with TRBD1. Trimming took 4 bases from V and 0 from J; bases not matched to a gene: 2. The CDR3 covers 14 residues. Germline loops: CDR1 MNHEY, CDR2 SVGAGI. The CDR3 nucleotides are TGTGCCAGCAGTTGGGACAGACTGAACACTGAAGCTTTCTTT. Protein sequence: CASSWDRLNTEAFF.

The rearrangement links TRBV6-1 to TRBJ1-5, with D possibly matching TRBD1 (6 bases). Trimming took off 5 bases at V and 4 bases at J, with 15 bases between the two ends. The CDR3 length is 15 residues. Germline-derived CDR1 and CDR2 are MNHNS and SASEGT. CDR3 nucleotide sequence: TGTGCCAGCAGTCCAGTGGGGGCAGGAAATCAGCCCCAGCATTTT. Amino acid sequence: CASSPVGAGNQPQHF.

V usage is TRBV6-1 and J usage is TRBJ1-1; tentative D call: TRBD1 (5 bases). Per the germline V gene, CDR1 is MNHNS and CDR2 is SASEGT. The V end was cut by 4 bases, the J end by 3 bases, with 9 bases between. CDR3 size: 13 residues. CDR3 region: CASSGGGHTEAFF. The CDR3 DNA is TGTGCCAGCAGTGGCGGGGGTCACACTGAAGCTTTCTTT.

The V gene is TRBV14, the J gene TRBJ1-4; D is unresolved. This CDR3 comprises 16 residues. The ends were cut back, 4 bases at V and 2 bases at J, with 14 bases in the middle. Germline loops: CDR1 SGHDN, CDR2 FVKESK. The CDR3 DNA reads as TGTGCCAGCAGCCCGGTCTCCACGCGGACTAATGAAAAACTGTTTTTT. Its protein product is CASSPVSTRTNEKLFF.

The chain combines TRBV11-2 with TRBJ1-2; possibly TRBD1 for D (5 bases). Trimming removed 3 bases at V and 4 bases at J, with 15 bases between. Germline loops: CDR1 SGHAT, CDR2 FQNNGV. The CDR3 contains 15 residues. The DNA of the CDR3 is TGTGCCAGCAGCTTGGCGCACCAGGGACTCTATGGCTACACCTTC. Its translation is CASSLAHQGLYGYTF.

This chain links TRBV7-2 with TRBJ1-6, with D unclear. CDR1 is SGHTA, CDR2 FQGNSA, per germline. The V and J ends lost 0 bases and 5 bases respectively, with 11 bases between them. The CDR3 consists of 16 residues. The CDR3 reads CASSLAIRGDNSPLHF. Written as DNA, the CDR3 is TGTGCCAGCAGCTTAGCCATTCGGGGAGATAATTCACCCCTCCACTTT.

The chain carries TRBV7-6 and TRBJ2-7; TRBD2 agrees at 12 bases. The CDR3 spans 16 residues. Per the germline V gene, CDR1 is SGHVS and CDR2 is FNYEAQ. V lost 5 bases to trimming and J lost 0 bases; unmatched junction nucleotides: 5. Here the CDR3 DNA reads TGTGCCAGCAGCCCCCGGACTAGCGGGGCCTCCTACGAGCAGTACTTC. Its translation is CASSPRTSGASYEQYF.

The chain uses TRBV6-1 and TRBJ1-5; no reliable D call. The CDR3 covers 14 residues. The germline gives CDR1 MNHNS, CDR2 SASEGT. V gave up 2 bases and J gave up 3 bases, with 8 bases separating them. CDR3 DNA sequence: TGTGCCAGCAGTGAAAGAGGGCTCAATCAGCCCCAGCATTTT. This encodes CASSERGLNQPQHF.

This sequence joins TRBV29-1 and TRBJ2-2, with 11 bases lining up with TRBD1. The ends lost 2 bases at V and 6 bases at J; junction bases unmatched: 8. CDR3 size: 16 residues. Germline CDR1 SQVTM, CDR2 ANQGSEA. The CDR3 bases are TGCAGCGTTGAACAAACCGGGACAGGGGGATCCGGGGAGCTGTTTTTT. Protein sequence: CSVEQTGTGGSGELFF.

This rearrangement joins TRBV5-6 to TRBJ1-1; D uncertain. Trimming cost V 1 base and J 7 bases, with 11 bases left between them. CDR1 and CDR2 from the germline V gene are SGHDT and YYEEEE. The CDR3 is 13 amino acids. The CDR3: CASSLSFTGEAFF. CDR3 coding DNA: TGTGCCAGCAGCTTGTCCTTTACGGGTGAAGCTTTCTTT.

The CDR3 loop is CASSQNFGQGITEAFF. CDR3 DNA: TGCGCCAGCAGCCAAAATTTCGGACAGGGGATCACTGAAGCTTTCTTT. The chain joins TRBV4-3 to TRBJ1-1; 9 bases line up with TRBD1. Germline V CDR1 and CDR2: LGHNA, YSLEER. This CDR3 contains 16 residues. The V gene end was trimmed by 2 bases and the J gene end by 4 bases; junction bases not matched to a gene: 8.

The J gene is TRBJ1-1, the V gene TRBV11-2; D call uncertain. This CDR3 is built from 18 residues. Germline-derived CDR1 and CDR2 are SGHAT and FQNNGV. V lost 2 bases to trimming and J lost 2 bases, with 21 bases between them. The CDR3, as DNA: TGTGCCAGCAGCTTATATTCCCTGAGGGCGGTGGGAAACACTGAAGCTTTCTTT. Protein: CASSLYSLRAVGNTEAFF.

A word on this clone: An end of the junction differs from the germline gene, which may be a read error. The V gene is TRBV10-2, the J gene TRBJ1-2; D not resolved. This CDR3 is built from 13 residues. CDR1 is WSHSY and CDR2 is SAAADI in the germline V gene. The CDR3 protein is CASTERGSYGYTF. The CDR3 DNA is TGCGCCAGCACTGAGAGAGGGAGCTATGGCTACACCTTC.

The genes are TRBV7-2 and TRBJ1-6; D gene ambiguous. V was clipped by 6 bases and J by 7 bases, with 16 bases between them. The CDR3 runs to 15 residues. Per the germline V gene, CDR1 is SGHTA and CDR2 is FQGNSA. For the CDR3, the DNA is TGTGCCAGCAGTCTATCGTCCTTAGAAAATTCACCCCTCCACTTT. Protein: CASSLSSLENSPLHF. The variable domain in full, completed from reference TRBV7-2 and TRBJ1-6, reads GAGVSQSPSNKVTEKGKDVELRCDPISGHTALYWYRQSLGQGLEFLIYFQGNSAPDKSGLPSDRFSAERTGGSVSTLTIQRTQQEDSAVYLCASSLSSLENSPLHFGNGTRLTVT.

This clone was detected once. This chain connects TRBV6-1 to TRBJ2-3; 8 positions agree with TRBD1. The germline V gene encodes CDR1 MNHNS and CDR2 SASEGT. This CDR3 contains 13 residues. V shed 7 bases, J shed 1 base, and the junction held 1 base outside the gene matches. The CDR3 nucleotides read TGTGCCAGCAAGGACAGGGGCACAGATACGCAGTATTTT. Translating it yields CASKDRGTDTQYF.

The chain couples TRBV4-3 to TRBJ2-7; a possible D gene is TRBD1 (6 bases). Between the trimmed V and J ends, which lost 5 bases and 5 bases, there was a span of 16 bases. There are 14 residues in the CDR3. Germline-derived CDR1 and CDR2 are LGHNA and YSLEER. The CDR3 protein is CASSSSGTRNEQYF. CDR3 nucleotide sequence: TGCGCCAGCAGCTCATCCGGGACACGGAACGAGCAGTACTTC.

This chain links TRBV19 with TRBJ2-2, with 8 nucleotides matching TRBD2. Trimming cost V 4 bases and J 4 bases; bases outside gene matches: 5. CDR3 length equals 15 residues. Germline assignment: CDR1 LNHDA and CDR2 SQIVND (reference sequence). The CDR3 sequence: CASSTRGGATGELFF. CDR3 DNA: TGTGCCAGTAGTACCCGGGGGGGAGCCACCGGGGAGCTGTTTTTT.

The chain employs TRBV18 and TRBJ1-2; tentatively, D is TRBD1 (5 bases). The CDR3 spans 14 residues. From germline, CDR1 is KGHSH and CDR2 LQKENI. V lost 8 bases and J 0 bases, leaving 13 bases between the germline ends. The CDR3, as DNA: TGTGCCAGCACCAGGGCAGATACTAACTATGGCTACACCTTC. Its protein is CASTRADTNYGYTF. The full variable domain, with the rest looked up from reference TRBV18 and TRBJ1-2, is NAGVMQNPRHLVRRRGQEARLRCSPMKGHSHVYWYRQLPEEGLKFMVYLQKENIIDESGMPKERFSAEFPKEGPSILRIQQVVRGDSAAYFCASTRADTNYGYTFGSGTRLTVV.

In DNA form, the CDR3 reads TGTGCCAGCAGCTTAGAGCCGGGACTAGCGGGGGGGACCCAGTACTTC. This encodes CASSLEPGLAGGTQYF. The chain employs TRBV7-2 and TRBJ2-5, with 15 positions matching TRBD2. V dropped 1 base and J dropped 7; count of bases not matched to a gene: 4. The CDR3 contains 16 residues. Germline V gene sequence: CDR1 SGHTA, CDR2 FQGNSA.

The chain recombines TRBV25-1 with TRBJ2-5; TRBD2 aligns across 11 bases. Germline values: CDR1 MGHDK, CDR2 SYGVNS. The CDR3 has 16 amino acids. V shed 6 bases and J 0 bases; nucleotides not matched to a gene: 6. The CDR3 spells CASRETSGGYQETQYF. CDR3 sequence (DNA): TGTGCCAGCAGGGAAACTAGCGGGGGTTACCAAGAGACCCAGTACTTC. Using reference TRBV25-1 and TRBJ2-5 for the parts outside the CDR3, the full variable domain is EADIYQTPRYLVIGTGKKITLECSQTMGHDKMYWYQQDPGMELHLIHYSYGVNSTEKGDLSSESTVSRIRTEHFPLTLESARPSHTSQYLCASRETSGGYQETQYFGPGTRLLVL.

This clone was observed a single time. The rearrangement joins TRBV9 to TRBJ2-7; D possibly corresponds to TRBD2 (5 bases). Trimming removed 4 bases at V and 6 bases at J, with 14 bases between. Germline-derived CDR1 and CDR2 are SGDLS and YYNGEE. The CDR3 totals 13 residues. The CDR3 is CASSPGLEREQYF. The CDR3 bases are TGTGCCAGCAGCCCTGGACTGGAGCGCGAGCAGTACTTC. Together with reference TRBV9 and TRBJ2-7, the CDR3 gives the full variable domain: DSGVTQTPKHLITATGQRVTLRCSPRSGDLSVYWYQQSLDQGLQFLIQYYNGEERAKGNILERFSAQQFPDLHSELNLSSLELGDSALYFCASSPGLEREQYFGPGTRLTVT.

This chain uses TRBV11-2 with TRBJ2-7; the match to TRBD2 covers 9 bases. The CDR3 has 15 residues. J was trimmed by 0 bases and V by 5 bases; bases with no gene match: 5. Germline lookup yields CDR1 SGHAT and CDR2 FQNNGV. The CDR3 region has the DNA TGTGCCAGCAGCCCTGGGCGGGGGGGCTCCTACGAGCAGTACTTC. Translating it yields CASSPGRGGSYEQYF.

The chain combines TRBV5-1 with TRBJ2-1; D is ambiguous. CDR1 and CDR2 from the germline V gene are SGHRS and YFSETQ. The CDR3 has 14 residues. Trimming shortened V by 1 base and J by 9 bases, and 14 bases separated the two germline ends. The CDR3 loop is CASSLQNTIGEQFF. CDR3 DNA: TGCGCCAGCAGCTTGCAAAACACCATTGGTGAGCAGTTCTTC.

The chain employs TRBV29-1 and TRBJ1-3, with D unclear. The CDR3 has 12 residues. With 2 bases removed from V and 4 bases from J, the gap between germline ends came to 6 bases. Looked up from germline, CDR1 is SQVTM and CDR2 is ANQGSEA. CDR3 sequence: CSVELAGNTIYF. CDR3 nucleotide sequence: TGCAGCGTTGAACTTGCGGGAAACACCATATATTTT.

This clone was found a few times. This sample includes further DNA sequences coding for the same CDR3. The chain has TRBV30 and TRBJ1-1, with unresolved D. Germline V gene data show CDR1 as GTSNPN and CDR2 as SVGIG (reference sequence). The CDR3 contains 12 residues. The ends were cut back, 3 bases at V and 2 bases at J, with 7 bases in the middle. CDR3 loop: CAWSQTNTEAFF. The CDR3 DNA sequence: TGTGCCTGGAGCCAGACTAACACTGAAGCTTTCTTT.

The CDR3 sequence: CATSRDQGLAEFF. In nucleotides, the CDR3 is TGTGCCACCAGCAGAGATCAGGGACTAGCGGAGTTCTTC. The chain joins TRBV15 to TRBJ2-1, with 11 bases fitting TRBD2. The CDR3 consists of 13 residues. Germline CDR1 reads LNHNV; CDR2 reads YYDKDF (reference sequence). J gave up 14 bases and V 0 bases, and 3 bases lay outside the gene matches. Drawing the rest from reference TRBV15 and TRBJ2-1, the complete variable domain is DAMVIQNPRYQVTQFGKPVTLSCSQTLNHNVMYWYQQKSSQAPKLLFHYYDKDFNNEADTPDNFQSRRPNTSFCFLDIRSPGLGDTAMYLCATSRDQGLAEFFGPGTRLTVL.

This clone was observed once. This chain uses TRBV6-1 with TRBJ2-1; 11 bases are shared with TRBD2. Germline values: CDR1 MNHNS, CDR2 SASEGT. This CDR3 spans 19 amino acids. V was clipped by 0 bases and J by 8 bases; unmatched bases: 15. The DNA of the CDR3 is TGTGCCAGCAGTGAAGCGCCACTAGCGGGGGCCCTTCGAGCGGATGAGCAGTTCTTC. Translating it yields CASSEAPLAGALRADEQFF.

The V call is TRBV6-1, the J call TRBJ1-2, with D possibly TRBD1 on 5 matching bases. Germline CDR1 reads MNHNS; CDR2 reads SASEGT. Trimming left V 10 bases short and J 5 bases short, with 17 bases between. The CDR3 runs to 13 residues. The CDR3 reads CATGERTQYGYTF. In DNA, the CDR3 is TGTGCCACGGGCGAACGGACACAGTATGGCTACACCTTC.

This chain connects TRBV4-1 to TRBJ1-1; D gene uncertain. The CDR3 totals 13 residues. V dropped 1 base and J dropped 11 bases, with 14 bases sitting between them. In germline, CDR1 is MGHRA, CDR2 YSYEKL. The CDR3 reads CASSQVGGFGAFF. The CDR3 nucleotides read TGCGCCAGCAGCCAAGTTGGCGGGTTTGGGGCTTTCTTT.